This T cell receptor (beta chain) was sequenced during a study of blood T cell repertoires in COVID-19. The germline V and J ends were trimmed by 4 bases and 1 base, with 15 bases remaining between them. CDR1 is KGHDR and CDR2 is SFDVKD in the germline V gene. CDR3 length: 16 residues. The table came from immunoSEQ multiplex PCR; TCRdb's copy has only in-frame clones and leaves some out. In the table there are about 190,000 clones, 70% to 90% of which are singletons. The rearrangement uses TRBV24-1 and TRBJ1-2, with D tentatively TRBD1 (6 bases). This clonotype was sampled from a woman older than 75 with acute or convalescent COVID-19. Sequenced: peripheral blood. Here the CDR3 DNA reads TGTGCCACCAGTGACCCGAACCTCAGGGGTAACTATGGCTACACCTTC. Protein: CATSDPNLRGNYGYTF.